This TCR beta chain was recorded in a study of T cells in Graves' hyperthyroidism and ophthalmopathy. This clonotype has only one observation. Its target is not known. Using RNA transcripts as the source, TCR beta CDR3 regions were amplified. During a first-round RT-PCR of the TCR CDR3, the HTBI primer set was used. TCRdb re-analysed the multiplex PCR reads in MiXCR, keeping a single row per CDR3 protein. The sample has about 500,000 distinct CDR3 sequences, more than 15% seen once. The study excluded patients with uncontrolled infection, other autoimmune disease, pregnancy or lactation. V lost 8 bases to trimming and J lost 2 bases; unmatched junction nucleotides: 6. CDR3 length equals 14 residues. Germline CDR1 ENHRY, CDR2 SYGVKD. General observations from the study: A model using 13 V-J features told ophthalmopathy apart from stable hyperthyroidism.

V gene TRBV10-3 combines with J gene TRBJ1-5; 7 positions agree with TRBD1. What was sequenced was blood. This receptor was taken from a woman in her twenties or thirties with Graves' ophthalmopathy. The CDR3 DNA follows: TGTGCCATCGGGAGACAGGGCGGCAATCAGCCCCAGCATTTT. Protein: CAIGRQGGNQPQHF.